A single sample gave rise to the 21 T cell receptor beta chains below, sequenced in a study of blood T cell repertoires in COVID-19. Clones were read by immunoSEQ multiplex PCR, and TCRdb kept only the in-frame ones, dropping some. The table has under 100,000 clones, about 89% seen once. The sequencing sample was made of peripheral blood. These receptor sequences come from a human donor in a cohort sampled during active COVID-19.

The V and J genes are TRBV27 and TRBJ1-1; D unresolved. The CDR3 runs 17 residues. The germline V and J ends were trimmed by 0 bases and 1 base, with 15 bases remaining between them. The germline V gene encodes CDR1 MNHEY and CDR2 SMNVEV (reference sequence). The CDR3 sequence is CASSLSRRRRKNTEAFF. CDR3 nucleotide sequence: TGTGCCAGCAGTTTATCCCGGCGGAGGAGAAAGAACACTGAAGCTTTCTTT.

The V call is TRBV5-1, the J call TRBJ1-4; 9 bases align to TRBD1. Germline CDR1 is SGHRS and CDR2 is YFSETQ. This CDR3 has 15 residues. With V trimmed by 5 bases and J by 7 bases, 9 bases remained unmatched. CDR3 residues: CASRNSGTGREKLFF. The CDR3 nucleotides read TGCGCCAGCAGGAACTCCGGGACAGGGCGTGAAAAACTGTTTTTT.

The gene calls are TRBV3-1 (or the pseudogene TRBV3-2) and TRBJ2-7, with D maybe TRBD2 (6 bases). Looked up from germline, CDR1 is LGHDT and CDR2 is YNNKEL (reference sequence). Trimming removed 1 base at V and 4 bases at J, with 14 bases between. CDR3 length equals 15 residues. The CDR3 spells CASSQVIAGGYEQYF. Here the CDR3 DNA reads TGTGCCAGCAGCCAAGTAATAGCTGGGGGGTACGAGCAGTACTTC.

The chain recombines TRBV4-1 with TRBJ1-5; 8 nucleotides line up with TRBD1. The CDR3 is 15 amino acids. The V gene end was trimmed by 3 bases and the J gene end by 6 bases; junction bases not matched to a gene: 7. The germline gives CDR1 MGHRA, CDR2 YSYEKL. The CDR3 loop is CASSHSWTGRQPQHF. CDR3 in DNA: TGCGCCAGCAGCCACTCTTGGACAGGGCGTCAGCCCCAGCATTTT.

The rearrangement joins TRBV30 to TRBJ2-1; D is perhaps TRBD2 (7 bases). The germline V gene has CDR1 GTSNPN and CDR2 SVGIG (reference sequence). Trimming pared 3 bases from V and 12 bases from J, leaving 24 bases between. The CDR3 has 15 residues. DNA for the CDR3: TGTGCCTGGAGCCGCGGGGGCCGCCGAGGAGTTATGCAGTTCTTC. Its translation: CAWSRGGRRGVMQFF.

This chain connects TRBV4-2 to TRBJ2-5; TRBD2 agrees at 13 bases. The CDR3 has 15 residues. Germline V gene data show CDR1 as LGHNA and CDR2 as YNFKEQ. V lost 5 bases to trimming and J lost 4 bases; unmatched junction nucleotides: 4. The CDR3 protein is CASSITSGGAETQYF. The CDR3 DNA sequence: TGTGCCAGCAGCATTACTAGCGGGGGGGCAGAGACCCAGTACTTC.

The chain carries TRBV7-3 and TRBJ1-1, with 7 bases lining up with TRBD1. Germline V gene sequence: CDR1 SGHTA, CDR2 FQGTGA. This CDR3 is built from 16 residues. V shed 4 bases, J shed 0 bases, and the junction held 8 bases outside the gene matches. This CDR3 reads CASSSQPGQMNTEAFF. DNA of the CDR3: TGTGCCAGCAGCTCACAACCGGGACAGATGAACACTGAAGCTTTCTTT.

This chain connects TRBV7-2 to TRBJ1-2; tentatively, D is TRBD1 (5 bases). The CDR3 totals 13 residues. V lost 5 bases to trimming and J lost 5 bases, with 12 bases between them. Germline CDR1 is SGHTA and CDR2 is FQGNSA. The CDR3 is CASSLGTPYGYTF. The CDR3 DNA reads as TGTGCCAGCAGCCTCGGGACTCCGTATGGCTACACCTTC.

This chain uses TRBV7-8 with TRBJ2-1; 9 bases agree with TRBD2. V shed 2 bases and J 5 bases; nucleotides not matched to a gene: 10. The CDR3 sequence is 17 residues long. CDR1 and CDR2 from the germline V gene are SGHVS and FQNEAQ. The CDR3 nucleotides read TGTGCCAGCAGCTTATTGGCTAGCGGGGAGGTTAACAATGAGCAGTTCTTC. Its protein is CASSLLASGEVNNEQFF.

The chain carries TRBV28 and TRBJ1-2, with D tentatively TRBD1 (6 bases). The germline CDR1 and CDR2 sequences are MDHEN and SYDVKM. The V and J ends lost 2 bases and 5 bases respectively, with 18 bases between them. The CDR3 consists of 16 residues. In DNA form, the CDR3 reads TGTGCCAGCAGTTTAGGGACATGGGGTCTTTCGTATGGCTACACCTTC. As protein: CASSLGTWGLSYGYTF.

This clone appeared once. The chain joins TRBV4-2 to TRBJ2-2, with D perhaps TRBD2 (6 bases). The CDR3 covers 17 residues. CDR1 is LGHNA, CDR2 YNFKEQ, per germline. With 0 bases removed from V and 5 bases from J, the gap between germline ends came to 16 bases. CDR3 sequence reads: CASSQDHGGMGTGELFF. CDR3 nucleotides: TGTGCCAGCAGCCAAGATCACGGGGGAATGGGGACCGGGGAGCTGTTTTTT.

The CDR3 nucleotides are TGTGCCAGCTCACCAGCGGGGGATTCACCCCTCCACTTT. Amino acids: CASSPAGDSPLHF. The rearrangement links TRBV18 to TRBJ1-6; tentative D call: TRBD1 (5 bases). The CDR3 covers 13 residues. Looked up from germline, CDR1 is KGHSH and CDR2 is LQKENI. The V gene lost 2 bases and the J gene lost 8 bases, with 7 bases spanning the gap.

The rearrangement joins TRBV5-1 to TRBJ1-1; weak D call: TRBD1 (5 bases). Germline CDR1 reads SGHRS; CDR2 reads YFSETQ. The CDR3 totals 14 residues. V lost 5 bases and J lost 4, with 15 bases in between. The DNA for the CDR3 is TGCGCCAGCAGACCCAGGGCGGAGGGCACTGAAGCTTTCTTT. Its protein product is CASRPRAEGTEAFF.

This sequence joins TRBV4-1 and TRBJ2-3; 15 nucleotides match TRBD2. V shed 2 bases and J 6 bases; nucleotides not matched to a gene: 6. The CDR3 is made up of 17 amino acids. Germline V gene data show CDR1 as MGHRA and CDR2 as YSYEKL. CDR3 nucleotides: TGCGCCAGCAGCCAACCGGGACTAGCGGGGGGCCGGGATACGCAGTATTTT. It specifies CASSQPGLAGGRDTQYF.

The chain has TRBV27 and TRBJ2-5, with D tentatively TRBD2 (5 bases). Germline loops: CDR1 MNHEY, CDR2 SMNVEV (reference sequence). The CDR3 is 13 residues long. Trimming removed 5 bases from V and 5 bases from J, with 12 bases in between. The CDR3 region is CASSARRGETQYF. In DNA form, the CDR3 reads TGTGCCAGCAGTGCAAGACGCGGGGAGACCCAGTACTTC.

With respect to this clone: The limits of the CDR3 on the DNA are not certain, so only TCRdb's listed CDR3 is given. V is TRBV4-1 and J is TRBJ1-1; TRBD1 was called by the table and not checked on the DNA. From germline, CDR1 is MGHRA and CDR2 YSYEKL. The CDR3 spans 14 residues, counting both ends. The chain's CDR3 is CASSQETVTSAAFF.

The chain uses TRBV19 and TRBJ2-4, with a tentative D call TRBD2 (6 bases). The CDR3 contains 13 residues. The V end was cut by 5 bases, the J end by 5 bases, with 10 bases between. Looked up from germline, CDR1 is LNHDA and CDR2 is SQIVND (reference sequence). The CDR3: CASSRGSQNIQYF. DNA of the CDR3: TGTGCCAGTAGTCGGGGGTCGCAAAACATTCAGTACTTC.

The chain employs TRBV18 and TRBJ1-4; 7 positions match TRBD1. This CDR3 has 17 residues. V lost 2 bases to trimming and J lost 7 bases; unmatched junction nucleotides: 13. Germline V lookup: CDR1 KGHSH, CDR2 LQKENI. CDR3 coding DNA: TGTGCCAGCTCACCAATTGGTGGGAACACAGGGGTTGAAAAACTGTTTTTT. This translates into CASSPIGGNTGVEKLFF.

The rearrangement joins TRBV15 to TRBJ1-2, with 7 bases that match TRBD1. V dropped 5 bases and J dropped 2; count of bases not matched to a gene: 14. This CDR3 comprises 17 residues. In germline, CDR1 is LNHNV, CDR2 YYDKDF (reference sequence). CDR3 loop: CATSSSWDRPRNYGYTF. CDR3 nucleotides: TGTGCCACCAGCTCCTCGTGGGACAGACCACGGAACTATGGCTACACCTTC.

The chain is built from TRBV5-1 and TRBJ2-3, with D hard to call. The CDR3 is made up of 14 amino acids. Germline CDR1 and CDR2: SGHRS and YFSETQ. The ends were cut back, 0 bases at V and 0 bases at J, with 5 bases in the middle. For the CDR3, the DNA is TGCGCCAGCAGCTTGGAACGGAGCACAGATACGCAGTATTTT. Translating gives CASSLERSTDTQYF.

The V call is TRBV28, the J call TRBJ1-2; 7 bases map to TRBD1. The ends lost 7 bases at V and 5 bases at J; junction bases unmatched: 10. CDR1 is MDHEN, CDR2 SYDVKM, per germline. CDR3 length: 14 residues. CDR3 loop: CASNLEGAVYGYTF. The CDR3 region has the DNA TGTGCCAGCAATCTTGAGGGGGCAGTTTATGGCTACACCTTC.